The clone carrying this TCR beta chain was found a few times. Sequencing used cDNA as its template, made by extracting RNA and reverse transcribing it. Only in-frame clones appear in the TCRdb table, and some are missing; sequencing was by immunoSEQ multiplex PCR. The sample has about 210,000 clones, around 43% seen once. The sample originates from a study of CD8+ T cells in alopecia areata. Treatment specified: oral pan-JAK inhibitor, 5-10 mg twice daily. Germline CDR1 reads MNHNY; CDR2 reads SVGAGI (reference sequence). The CDR3 has 14 residues. V lost 7 bases and J 5 bases, leaving 17 bases between the germline ends.

The source is a human donor with alopecia areata. The source material was CD4+ T cells sorted from blood, sampled at roughly week 36, from a patient treated with tofacitinib. V is TRBV6-6 and J is TRBJ2-5; a weak D match, TRBD2 (6 bases). The CDR3 DNA is TGTGCCAGCACCGGCAGGTGGGGGGAGGAGACCCAGTACTTC. The encoded protein is CASTGRWGEETQYF.